This T cell receptor beta chain was recovered during a study of blood T cell repertoires in COVID-19. Sequencing used immunoSEQ multiplex PCR; TCRdb keeps in-frame clones, though not all of them. This sample has 100,000 or so clones, with about four fifths found just once. Trimming cost V 4 bases and J 6 bases; bases outside gene matches: 11. The CDR3 length is 16 residues. Germline CDR1 is SGDLS and CDR2 is YYNGEE. V usage is TRBV9 and J usage is TRBJ2-4; 9 bases agree with TRBD2. The sequenced sample consisted of peripheral blood. The receptor was isolated from a woman aged 80 or over with acute or convalescent COVID-19. CDR3 sequence: CASSPQGGRAANIQYF. The CDR3 DNA follows: TGTGCCAGCAGCCCCCAAGGCGGGAGGGCCGCAAACATTCAGTACTTC.